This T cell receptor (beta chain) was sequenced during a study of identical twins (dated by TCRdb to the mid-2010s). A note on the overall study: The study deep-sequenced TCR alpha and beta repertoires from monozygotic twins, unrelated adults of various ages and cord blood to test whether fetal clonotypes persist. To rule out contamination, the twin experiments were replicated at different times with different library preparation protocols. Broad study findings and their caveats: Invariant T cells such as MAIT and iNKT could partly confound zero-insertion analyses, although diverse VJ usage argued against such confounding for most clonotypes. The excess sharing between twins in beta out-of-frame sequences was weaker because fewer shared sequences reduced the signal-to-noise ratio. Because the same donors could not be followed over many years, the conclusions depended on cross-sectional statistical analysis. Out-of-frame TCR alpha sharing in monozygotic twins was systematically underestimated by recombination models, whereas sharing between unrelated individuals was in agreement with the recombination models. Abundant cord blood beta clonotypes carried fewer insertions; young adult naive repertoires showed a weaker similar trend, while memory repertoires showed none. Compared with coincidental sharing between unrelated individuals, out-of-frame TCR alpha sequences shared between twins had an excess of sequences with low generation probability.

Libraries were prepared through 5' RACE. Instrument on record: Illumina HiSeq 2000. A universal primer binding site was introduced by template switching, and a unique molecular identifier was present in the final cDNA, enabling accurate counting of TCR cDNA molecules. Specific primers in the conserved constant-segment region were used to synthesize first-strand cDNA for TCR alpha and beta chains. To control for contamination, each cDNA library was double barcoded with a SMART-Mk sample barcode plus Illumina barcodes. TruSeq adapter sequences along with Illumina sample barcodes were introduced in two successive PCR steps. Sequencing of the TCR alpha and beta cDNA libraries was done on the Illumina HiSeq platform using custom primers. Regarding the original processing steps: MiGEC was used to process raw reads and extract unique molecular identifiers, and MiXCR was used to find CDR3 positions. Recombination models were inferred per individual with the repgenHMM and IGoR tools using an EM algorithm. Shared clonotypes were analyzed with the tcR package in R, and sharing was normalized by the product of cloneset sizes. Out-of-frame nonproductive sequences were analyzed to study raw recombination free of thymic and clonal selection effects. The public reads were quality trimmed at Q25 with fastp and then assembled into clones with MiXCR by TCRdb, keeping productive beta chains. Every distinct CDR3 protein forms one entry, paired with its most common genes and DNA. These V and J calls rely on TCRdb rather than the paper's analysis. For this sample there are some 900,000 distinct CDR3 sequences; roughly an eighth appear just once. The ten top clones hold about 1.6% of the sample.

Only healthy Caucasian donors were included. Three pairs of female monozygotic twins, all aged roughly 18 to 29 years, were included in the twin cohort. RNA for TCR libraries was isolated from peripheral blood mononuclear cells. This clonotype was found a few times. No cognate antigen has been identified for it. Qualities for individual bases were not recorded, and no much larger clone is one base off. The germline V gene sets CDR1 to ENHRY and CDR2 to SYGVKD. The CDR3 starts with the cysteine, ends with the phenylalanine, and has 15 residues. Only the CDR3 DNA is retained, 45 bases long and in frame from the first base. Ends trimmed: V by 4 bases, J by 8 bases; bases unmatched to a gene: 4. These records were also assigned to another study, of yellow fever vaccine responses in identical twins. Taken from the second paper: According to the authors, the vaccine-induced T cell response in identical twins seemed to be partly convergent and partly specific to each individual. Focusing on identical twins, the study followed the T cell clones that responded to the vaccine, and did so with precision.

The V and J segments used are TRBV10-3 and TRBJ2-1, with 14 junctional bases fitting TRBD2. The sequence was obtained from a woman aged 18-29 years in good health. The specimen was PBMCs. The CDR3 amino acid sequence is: CAISGGTSGRYEQFF. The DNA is TGTGCCATCAGTGGGGGGACTAGCGGGAGATATGAGCAGTTCTTC.